This T cell receptor (beta chain) was documented in a study of metastatic and nonmetastatic thyroid tumors. For the study at large: It was across blood and tumor or nodule tissue from malignant and benign thyroid patients that repertoires were compared.

Nobody among the patients had been given any treatment before thyroid surgery. Authors' analysis steps: Between-group CDR3 differences, defined by clinicopathological status, yielded a distant-metastasis classifier for papillary thyroid cancer. TCRdb re-called the PCR reads with MiXCR. These V and J calls are TCRdb output, not the study's own analysis. The sample has approximately 12,000 clones, under 35% seen once; the top ten hold about 19%. In this sample, this clone turned up many times. V was clipped by 3 bases and J by 3 bases; unmatched bases: 8. CDR3 length: 16 residues. Germline CDR1 is SGHVS and CDR2 is FNYEAQ.

This receptor was obtained from a female donor with papillary thyroid cancer or a benign thyroid nodule (not recorded which). Some clones in this sample may be carry-over from other donors' samples. J is TRBJ2-3 and V is TRBV7-6; 8 positions match TRBD2. The material sequenced was tumor tissue. CDR3 region: CASSLESGSQTDTQYF. The DNA of the CDR3 is TGTGCCAGCAGCTTGGAGAGCGGGAGCCAAACAGATACGCAGTATTTT.